This is a list of T cell receptor beta chains from one sample in a study of T cells expressing NK-cell markers. TCRdb re-analyzed the 5' RACE reads; it lists each CDR3 protein once, without DNA. This table lists hundreds of thousands of distinct CDR3 sequences. The sequenced sample consisted of blood T cells: a sorted CD56 or NKG2C T cell subset, CD4+ or CD8+ T cells, or bulk PBMC T cells (not recorded which). Receptor source: a woman aged 18 to 69 in good health. The CDR3 runs from the conserved cysteine through the conserved F or W.

>TRBJ2-7|15|TRBV20-1
CSTRPRDRGLGEQYF
>TRBJ1-5|14|TRBV7-8
CASSLRDQRQPQHF
>TRBJ1-5|14|TRBV5-5
CASSPWFSNQPQHF
>TRBJ2-1|16|TRBV7-3
CASSLGDSPSDNEQFF
>TRBJ1-5|15|TRBV5-1
CASSLAPGDGQPQHF
>TRBJ1-5|17|TRBV10-2
CASSEDRGLGSNQPQHF
>TRBJ2-2|16|TRBV14
CASSQRTSGNTGELFF
>TRBJ2-3|14|TRBV11-2
CASSLDPTTDTQYF
>TRBJ2-3|14|TRBV12-3/TRBV12-4
CASSLLGGADTQYF
>TRBJ1-1|15|TRBV5-1
CASSLEGSGNTEAFF
>TRBJ2-1|17|TRBV5-1
CASSLVPTSGVRNEQFF
>TRBJ1-4|16|TRBV4-1
CASSQGFRGRNEKLFF
>TRBJ2-4|13|TRBV6-1
CASSWRGEDIQYF
>TRBJ2-1|14|TRBV5-6
CASSPVETYNEQFF
>TRBJ2-7|16|TRBV20-1
CSARGGVKVFAYEQYF
>TRBJ2-5|14|TRBV12-3/TRBV12-4
CASSLMAVQETQYF
>TRBJ2-5|19|TRBV5-4
CASSSGGLAGGSFRETQYF
>TRBJ2-2|18|TRBV7-6
CASSLAVRRPREGGELFF
>TRBJ2-6|13|TRBV20-1
CSALTSGANVLTF
>TRBJ1-5|14|TRBV6-2/TRBV6-3
CAIRQSGYIKPQHF
>TRBJ2-1|18|TRBV6-5
CASSYLLAGGPSYNEQFF
>TRBJ2-5|16|TRBV15
CATSRDHPAGRETQYF
>TRBJ1-5|15|TRBV28
CASRDPGRYYQPQHF
>TRBJ1-1|12|TRBV10-3
CAISDGNTEAFF
>TRBJ1-1|16|TRBV20-1
CSARVPQGARNTEAFF
>TRBJ1-2|14|TRBV19
CASSPRDRGFGYTF
>TRBJ1-1|15|TRBV9
CASSSYSGQWTEAFF
>TRBJ2-4|17|TRBV6-5
CASSYSEGAGGKNIQYF
>TRBJ2-1|16|TRBV3-1
CASSQIGGRASNEQFF
>TRBJ2-5|15|TRBV6-1
CASGSGLAGEETQYF
>TRBJ2-7|14|TRBV28
CASKSPRSGYEQYF
>TRBJ2-5|14|TRBV7-6
CASSGTSPMETQYF
>TRBJ2-1|16|TRBV28
CASRPRPGTGQSEQFF
>TRBJ2-1|18|TRBV11-2
CASSPGHPASGSGHEQFF
>TRBJ1-1|12|TRBV7-9
CASSLGITEAFF
>TRBJ2-5|15|TRBV18
CASSRMTRLVETQYF